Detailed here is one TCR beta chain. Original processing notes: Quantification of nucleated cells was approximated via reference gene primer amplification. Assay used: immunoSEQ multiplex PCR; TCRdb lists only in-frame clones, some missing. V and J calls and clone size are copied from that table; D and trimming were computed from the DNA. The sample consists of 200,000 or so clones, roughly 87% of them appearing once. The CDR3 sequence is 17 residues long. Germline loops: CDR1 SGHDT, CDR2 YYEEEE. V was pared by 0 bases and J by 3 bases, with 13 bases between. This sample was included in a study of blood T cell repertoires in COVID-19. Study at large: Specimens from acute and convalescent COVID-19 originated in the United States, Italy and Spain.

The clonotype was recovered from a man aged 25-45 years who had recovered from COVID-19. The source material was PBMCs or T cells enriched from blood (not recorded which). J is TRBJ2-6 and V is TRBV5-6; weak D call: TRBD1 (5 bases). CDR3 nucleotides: TGTGCCAGCAGCTTGGATGCAGGGTTGAGTGGGGCCAACGTCCTGACTTTC. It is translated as CASSLDAGLSGANVLTF.